This entry is about one T cell receptor (beta chain). This clonotype appeared many times. Its antigen is not yet known. No base qualities exist here, and no much larger clone lies one base off it. The trim is 0 bases for V and 2 bases for J, with a gap of 10 bases between the germline ends. Taken from the germline V gene, the CDR1 and CDR2 loops are MNHEY and SVGAGI. From its cysteine to its phenylalanine, the CDR3 spans 15 amino acids. Of the read, only the CDR3 DNA is kept; its 45 bases are in frame from base 1. The study deep-sequenced TCR repertoires of sorted CD4+ and CD8+ blood T cells from severe aplastic anemia patients and healthy subjects. Ficoll-Paque density gradient centrifugation was used to isolate peripheral blood mononuclear cells. Before DNA was extracted, CD4+ and CD8+ T cells were sorted using either FACS or magnetic beads. These data belong to a study of CD8+CD57+ T cells in acquired aplastic anemia (dated by TCRdb to 2016 to 2018). Regarding the complete study: Extracted DNA from sorted CD4+ and CD8+ cells averaged approximately 3 ug, ranging from about 0.18 to 27.4 ug. Mean read counts for healthy donor samples were about 10 million for CD4+ cells and under 14 million for CD8+ cells. General study outcomes and caveats: No significant difference in CD8+ Simpson's diversity was found between patients and healthy controls (P=0.060). Fewer than 35 CD8+ CDR3 sequences were found to be shared between patients and controls, but these sequences appeared to be highly expressed in patients and within the immunodominant clones of the patients.

TCR beta VDJ combination and CDR3 sequence profiling used genomic DNA as the template. An Illumina HiSeq 2000 was the platform used for TCR repertoire sequencing. In the authors' own workflow: Repertoires were assessed using TRBV/TRBJ rearrangement plots, CDR3 size and DJ length profiles, and Simpson's diversity index. Whichever DNA sequence was most abundant in the deep sequencing data was defined as the immunodominant clone. CDR3 amino acid sequences were checked for sharing between subjects and were compared against published repertoires and the VDJdb database. The raw public reads went through TCRdb reprocessing: fastp at Q25, MiXCR clone calling, in-frame beta chains kept. Identical CDR3 protein sequences are pooled into one entry, listed with their most common genes and DNA. These V and J calls are TCRdb output, not the study's own analysis. The sample includes about 35,000 distinct CDR3 sequences, with more than 65% observed a single time. Of the sample, roughly 23% falls within the top ten clones.

This chain joins TRBV6-5 to TRBJ2-5; no D gene call is confident. Sequenced sample: sorted CD4+, CD8+, or CD8+CD57+ T cells (not recorded which) from PBMCs. The receptor was isolated from a human donor in good health, serving as a control. The CDR3 corresponds to CASSYSLLVQETQYF. The nucleotides are TGTGCCAGCAGTTACTCGCTTTTGGTGCAAGAGACCCAGTACTTC.